This T cell receptor (beta chain) was recovered during a study of shared clonotypes between healthy human individuals. Per the study methods: As immunoSEQ supplied junction-only sequences (without quality scores), filtering differed. Profiled with immunoSEQ multiplex PCR; TCRdb holds only in-frame clones, not every one. V, J and clone size reflect that table, while D and trimming were determined from the DNA. The sample lists 2 million to 2.5 million clones; just over 90% were seen once. CD45RO-negative, CCR7-positively selected cells formed the naive CD8 fraction, excluding terminally differentiated effector memory CD45RA+ cells. The CDR3 consists of 14 residues. CDR1 SGHDT and CDR2 YYEEEE come from the germline V gene. V dropped 0 bases and J dropped 1 base, with 7 bases sitting between them.

V usage is TRBV5-6 and J usage is TRBJ1-2; D is unclear. The TCR sequence derives from a man in his late teens or twenties in good health. Some clones in this sample may be carry-over from other donors' samples. Sequenced material: naive CD8+ T cells from PBMCs. CDR3 nucleotides: TGTGCCAGCAGCTTGGAACAGAATAACTATGGCTACACCTTC. Amino acids: CASSLEQNNYGYTF.